What follows are 26 T cell receptor beta chains derived from one specimen sequenced in a study of blood T cells in healthy people across ages (dated by TCRdb to 2014 to 2015). Libraries were built with 5' RACE. A second PCR of 7 to 11 cycles was run with a J-beta primer mix and a sample-barcoded 5' primer. TCRdb reprocessing: public reads trimmed at Q25 with fastp, clones called with MiXCR, in-frame beta chains kept. For every CDR3 protein sequence, its rows merge into one entry that carries the most common genes and DNA. The sample data list approximately 2,000,000 distinct CDR3 sequences, and approximately 40% of these were observed just once. Together, the top ten hold roughly 24% of the sample. Source material: blood. These receptors all come from a human donor in good health.

A word on this clonotype: A much bigger clone sits one base away, suggesting this may be a read error. The chain links TRBV29-1 to TRBJ2-7; D is undetermined. This CDR3 has 13 amino acids. Per germline, CDR1 SQVTM and CDR2 ANQGSEA. The CDR3 bases are TGCAGCGTGTACGGATTCGGCTCCTGCGAGCAGTACTTC. It encodes CSVYGFGSCEQYF.

The V gene is TRBV6-6, the J gene TRBJ2-4, with 11 bases lining up with TRBD2. TRBJ2-5 explains the end of the DNA better; the J call may be wrong. Per germline, CDR1 MNHNY and CDR2 SVGAGI (reference sequence). This CDR3 is 17 amino acids long. The CDR3 region is CASSPTLAGGIQETQYF. DNA of the CDR3: TGTGCCAGCAGCCCAACTCTAGCGGGGGGCATTCAAGAGACCCAGTACTTC.

V and J are TRBV27 and TRBJ2-7, with 9 bases fitting TRBD1. This CDR3 spans 16 amino acids. Per the germline V gene, CDR1 is MNHEY and CDR2 is SMNVEV (reference sequence). J lost 2 bases, V lost 5 bases, and 10 bases had no gene match. The CDR3 DNA reads as TGTGCCAGCAGTACCTACCGACAGGGGGGGACCTACGAGCAGTACTTC. This codes for CASSTYRQGGTYEQYF.

The V and J genes are TRBV27 and TRBJ2-1; D gene ambiguous. CDR1 and CDR2 (germline): MNHEY, SMNVEV (reference sequence). The CDR3 spans 12 residues. The V end lost 6 bases, the J end lost 10 bases, and 13 bases lay between the germline ends. CDR3 in amino acids: CASRTQAYEQFF. DNA for the CDR3: TGTGCCAGCAGAACCCAGGCCTACGAGCAGTTCTTC.

In DNA form, the CDR3 reads TGTGCCAGCAGTTTTAGGGGACAGCCGAACTATGGCTACACCTTC. Amino acid sequence: CASSFRGQPNYGYTF. This chain uses TRBV28 with TRBJ1-2; 7 nucleotides align to TRBD1. V gave up 3 bases and J gave up 2 bases; unmatched junction bases: 6. The CDR3 has 15 amino acids. From germline, CDR1 is MDHEN and CDR2 SYDVKM.

A few counts support this clonotype. This chain joins TRBV7-2 and TRBJ1-2; D perhaps matches TRBD1 (5 bases). V dropped 7 bases and J dropped 4 bases, with 16 bases sitting between them. Looked up from germline, CDR1 is SGHTA and CDR2 is FQGNSA. The CDR3 contains 14 residues. CDR3 DNA: TGTGCCAGCAAAACCGGGGGACCGGCCTATGGCTACACCTTC. Translated, it gives CASKTGGPAYGYTF.

The rearrangement uses TRBV12-3 or TRBV12-4 and TRBJ2-2, with D perhaps matching TRBD2 (5 bases). The CDR3 length is 11 residues. The CDR3 loop is CALLTGVELFF. The CDR3 DNA is TGTGCACTCCTTACCGGGGTGGAGCTGTTTTTT.

The chain recombines TRBV6-6 with TRBJ2-5, with D possibly being TRBD1 (6 bases). The end of the DNA is better explained by TRBJ2-7, so the J call may be wrong. The germline CDR1 and CDR2 sequences are MNHNY and SVGAGI (reference sequence). The CDR3 covers 14 residues. Written as DNA, the CDR3 is TGTGCCAGCGTTGGTGAGGGGGTTGCCTACGAGCAGTACTTC. Amino acid sequence: CASVGEGVAYEQYF.

This clonotype was observed at least ten times. J is TRBJ1-2 and V is TRBV5-1; a weak D match, TRBD1 (5 bases). Trimming pared 1 base from V and 6 bases from J, leaving 10 bases between. CDR3 length: 13 residues. CDR1 is SGHRS and CDR2 is YFSETQ in the germline V gene. CDR3 region: CASSLSGRDGYTF. CDR3 sequence (DNA): TGCGCCAGCAGCTTGTCGGGGCGAGATGGCTACACCTTC.

V and J are TRBV14 and TRBJ1-4; D is unclear. With 2 bases removed from V and 8 bases from J, the gap between germline ends came to 15 bases. Germline V gene sequence: CDR1 SGHDN, CDR2 FVKESK. The CDR3 is 15 residues long. The CDR3 reads CASSQNWALGEKLFF. For the CDR3, the DNA is TGTGCCAGCAGCCAAAATTGGGCTCTGGGAGAAAAACTGTTTTTT.

CDR3 sequence reads: CATSDLFGGDTSTDTQYF. Written as DNA, the CDR3 is TGTGCCACCAGTGATTTATTCGGAGGTGACACCAGCACAGATACGCAGTATTTT. This chain connects TRBV24-1 to TRBJ2-3; possible D gene TRBD2, 5 bases. V lost 1 base and J 0 bases, leaving 16 bases between the germline ends. CDR1 KGHDR and CDR2 SFDVKD come from the germline V gene. CDR3 length: 18 residues.

As DNA, the CDR3 is TGCAGTGCTAGAGAGGACAGGGGTAATTCACCCCTCCACTTT. Translated: CSAREDRGNSPLHF. This chain joins TRBV20-1 and TRBJ1-6, with TRBD1 matching 9 bases. Germline V gene data show CDR1 as DFQATT and CDR2 as SNEGSKA (reference sequence). The CDR3 extends over 14 amino acids. V dropped 0 bases and J dropped 6; count of bases not matched to a gene: 0.

In its sample, this clonotype was seen a few times. The chain carries TRBV19 and TRBJ1-6; D is undetermined. The germline gives CDR1 LNHDA, CDR2 SQIVND (reference sequence). This CDR3 spans 16 amino acids. Trimming pared 5 bases from V and 0 bases from J, leaving 11 bases between. The CDR3 DNA reads TGTGCCAGTAGTCCGATCCGGGACTCCTATAATTCACCCCTCCACTTT. The encoded protein is CASSPIRDSYNSPLHF.

This clonotype appeared a few times. The V call is TRBV20-1, the J call TRBJ1-3; TRBD1 agrees at 10 bases. The trim removed 6 bases at V and 2 bases at J, leaving 7 bases unmatched. The CDR3 loop spans 15 amino acids. The germline CDR1 and CDR2 sequences are DFQATT and SNEGSKA (reference sequence). CDR3 in amino acids: CSASVGQGAGNTIYF. CDR3 nucleotide sequence: TGCAGTGCATCAGTTGGACAGGGGGCTGGAAACACCATATATTTT.

The chain is built from TRBV6-2 or TRBV6-3 and TRBJ2-1; the match to TRBD2 covers 8 bases. Unmatched junction bases numbered 8, after V lost 5 bases and J lost 5 bases. The germline V gene has CDR1 MNHEY and CDR2 SVGEGT. The length of the CDR3 is 15 residues. The CDR3 protein is CASSGPGLENNEQFF. DNA for the CDR3: TGTGCCAGCAGTGGGCCGGGACTAGAGAACAATGAGCAGTTCTTC.

This clonotype was counted many times. The rearrangement links TRBV7-2 to TRBJ2-5, with D possibly TRBD2 on 5 matching bases. The CDR3 totals 17 residues. V was pared by 2 bases and J by 4 bases, with 20 bases between. Germline CDR1 SGHTA, CDR2 FQGNSA. The CDR3 region has the DNA TGTGCCAGCAGCTTATTCCCCCGGGGTCCCGTAGGAGAGACCCAGTACTTC. Translation gives CASSLFPRGPVGETQYF.

CDR3 in DNA: TGCGCCAGCAGCTTGGTGAGCGGCAGGGATCGATTTGGCTACACCTTC. It translates to CASSLVSGRDRFGYTF. The chain recombines TRBV5-1 with TRBJ1-2, with a tentative D call TRBD1 (5 bases). The germline gives CDR1 SGHRS, CDR2 YFSETQ. The CDR3 spans 16 residues. V shed 0 bases and J shed 7 bases, with 19 bases lying between them.

V and J are TRBV6-5 and TRBJ2-1; D call uncertain. CDR1 MNHEY and CDR2 SVGAGI come from the germline V gene. V dropped 4 bases and J dropped 4 bases, with 14 bases sitting between them. This CDR3 contains 15 residues. The CDR3 protein is CASSSTGSNYNEQFF. CDR3 sequence (DNA): TGTGCCAGCAGTTCAACTGGGTCGAATTACAATGAGCAGTTCTTC.

V usage is TRBV20-1 and J usage is TRBJ1-2, with unresolved D. The CDR3 extends over 10 amino acids. CDR1 and CDR2 (germline): DFQATT, SNEGSKA (reference sequence). The germline V and J ends were trimmed by 7 bases and 3 bases, with 6 bases remaining between them. The CDR3 region is CSGLHYGYTF. The CDR3, as DNA: TGCAGTGGGCTTCACTATGGCTACACCTTC.

The rearrangement links TRBV6-4 to TRBJ1-2; perhaps TRBD1 as D (5 bases). The CDR3 has 15 amino acids. Trimming shortened V by 2 bases and J by 4 bases, and 14 bases separated the two germline ends. CDR1 and CDR2 from the germline V gene are MRHNA and SNTAGT. The CDR3, as DNA: TGTGCCAGCAGTGACCGACAGAGACCTCTCTATGGCTACACCTTC. Translating gives CASSDRQRPLYGYTF.

Only a few counts were recorded for this clonotype. The chain is built from TRBV6-2 or TRBV6-3 and TRBJ2-7; 9 bases fit TRBD1. After removal of 4 bases from V and 7 bases from J, the junction contained 11 bases not matched to a gene. This CDR3 spans 15 amino acids. Germline loops: CDR1 MNHEY, CDR2 SVGEGT. Here the CDR3 reads CASSFGTGKAHEQYF. In DNA, the CDR3 is TGTGCCAGCAGTTTCGGGACAGGGAAGGCCCATGAGCAGTACTTC.

This clonotype occurred a few times. CDR3: CASSLEGFYEQYF. The CDR3, as DNA: TGTGCCAGCAGCTTAGAAGGGTTCTACGAGCAGTACTTC. The gene calls are TRBV7-2 and TRBJ2-7, with D unresolved. The germline CDR1 and CDR2 sequences are SGHTA and FQGNSA. The ends were cut back, 1 base at V and 3 bases at J, with 7 bases in the middle. CDR3 length: 13 amino acids.

This clonotype was picked up a small number of times. This chain joins TRBV7-8 and TRBJ2-3; no reliable D call. This CDR3 is 13 amino acids long. CDR1 and CDR2 (germline): SGHVS, FQNEAQ. Trimming cost V 2 bases and J 10 bases, with 13 bases left between them. The CDR3 loop reads CASSLRVGLSQYF. DNA for the CDR3: TGTGCCAGCAGCTTAAGGGTGGGATTGTCGCAGTATTTT.

V is TRBV28 and J is TRBJ2-3, with TRBD1 matching 9 bases. Germline V gene lookup returns CDR1 MDHEN and CDR2 SYDVKM. The trim removed 6 bases at V and 4 bases at J, leaving 8 bases unmatched. The length of the CDR3 is 15 residues. CDR3 DNA sequence: TGTGCCAGCAGGGCAACAGGGGGCGCATCAGATACGCAGTATTTT. Encoded protein: CASRATGGASDTQYF.

The CDR3 region is CAWSERGYEQFF. The CDR3 coding sequence is TGTGCCTGGAGTGAAAGGGGCTATGAGCAGTTCTTC. V and J are TRBV30 and TRBJ2-1; perhaps TRBD1 as D (5 bases). Germline V lookup: CDR1 GTSNPN, CDR2 SVGIG (reference sequence). With 1 base removed from V and 8 bases from J, the gap between germline ends came to 9 bases. This CDR3 has 12 residues.

In this sample, this clonotype turned up many times. The chain carries TRBV29-1 and TRBJ1-2, with D perhaps matching TRBD1 (5 bases). The CDR3 sequence is 12 residues long. Between the trimmed V and J ends, which lost 4 bases and 4 bases, there was a span of 10 bases. Germline CDR1 SQVTM, CDR2 ANQGSEA. This CDR3 reads CSVAPGGYGYTF. The CDR3 DNA is TGCAGCGTTGCCCCTGGGGGCTATGGCTACACCTTC.